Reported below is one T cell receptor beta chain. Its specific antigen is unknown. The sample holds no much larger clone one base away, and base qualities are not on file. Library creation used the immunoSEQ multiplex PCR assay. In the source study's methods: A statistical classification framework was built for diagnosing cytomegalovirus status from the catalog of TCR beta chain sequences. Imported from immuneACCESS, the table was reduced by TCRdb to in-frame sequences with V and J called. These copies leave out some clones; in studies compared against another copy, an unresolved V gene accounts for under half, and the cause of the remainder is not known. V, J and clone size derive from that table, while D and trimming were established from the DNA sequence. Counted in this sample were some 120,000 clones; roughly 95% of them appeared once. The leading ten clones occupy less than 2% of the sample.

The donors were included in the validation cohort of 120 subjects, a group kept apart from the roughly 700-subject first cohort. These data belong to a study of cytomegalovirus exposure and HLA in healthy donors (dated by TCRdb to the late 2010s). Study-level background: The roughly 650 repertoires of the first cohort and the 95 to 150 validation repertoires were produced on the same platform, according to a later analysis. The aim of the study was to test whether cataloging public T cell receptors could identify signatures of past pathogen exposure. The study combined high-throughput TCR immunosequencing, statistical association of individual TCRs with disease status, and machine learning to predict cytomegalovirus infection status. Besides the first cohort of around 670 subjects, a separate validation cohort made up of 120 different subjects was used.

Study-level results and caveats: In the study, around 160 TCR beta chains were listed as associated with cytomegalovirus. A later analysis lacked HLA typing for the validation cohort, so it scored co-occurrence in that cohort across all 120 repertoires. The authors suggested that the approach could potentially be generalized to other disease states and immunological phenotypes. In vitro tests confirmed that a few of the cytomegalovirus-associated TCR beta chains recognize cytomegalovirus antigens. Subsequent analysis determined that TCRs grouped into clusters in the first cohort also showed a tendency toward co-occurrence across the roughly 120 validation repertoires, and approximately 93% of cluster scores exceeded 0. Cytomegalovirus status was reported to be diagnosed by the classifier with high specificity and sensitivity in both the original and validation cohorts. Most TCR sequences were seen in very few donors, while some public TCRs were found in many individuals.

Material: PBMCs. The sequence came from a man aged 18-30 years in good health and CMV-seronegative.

CDR3 protein: CASSKRSTGPSSYNEQFF. The bases are TGTGCCAGCAGCAAACGATCGACAGGGCCCAGCTCCTACAATGAGCAGTTCTTC. The sequence joins TRBV7-2 to TRBJ2-1, with 7 bases aligning to TRBD1. After removal of 5 bases from V and 0 bases from J, the junction retains 13 bases not matched to a gene. Counted from cysteine to phenylalanine, this CDR3 has 18 amino acids. Only the CDR3 region is kept as DNA, spanning 54 bases read in frame from base 1. As encoded in the germline V gene, CDR1 is SGHTA while CDR2 is FQGNSA. This CDR3, with the reference TRBV7-2 and TRBJ2-1 proteins standing in past its ends, gives the full variable domain GAGVSQSPSNKVTEKGKDVELRCDPISGHTALYWYRQSLGQGLEFLIYFQGNSAPDKSGLPSDRFSAERTGGSVSTLTIQRTQQEDSAVYLCASSKRSTGPSSYNEQFFGPGTRLTVL.